This TCR beta chain was retrieved from a study of blood T cell repertoires in COVID-19. Study-wide background: The analysed material was cDNA or gDNA that came from T cells, B-cell-depleted T cells, or PBMCs.

V shed 4 bases and J 5 bases; nucleotides not matched to a gene: 7. This CDR3 has 16 amino acids. Germline V CDR1 and CDR2: KGHSH, LQKENI. Patients in Seattle were enrolled during active infection, then followed longitudinally. Measured with immunoSEQ multiplex PCR; TCRdb has only the in-frame clones, and not every one. The profile shows about 200,000 clones, approximately 94% of them singletons. The source material was peripheral blood. The chain recombines TRBV18 with TRBJ2-5; 13 bases agree with TRBD2. The clonotype comes from a young man with COVID-19, enrolled during active disease. The CDR3 DNA is TGTGCCAGCTCACTGTCAGGACTAGCGGGGGTGGAGACCCAGTACTTC. It codes for CASSLSGLAGVETQYF.